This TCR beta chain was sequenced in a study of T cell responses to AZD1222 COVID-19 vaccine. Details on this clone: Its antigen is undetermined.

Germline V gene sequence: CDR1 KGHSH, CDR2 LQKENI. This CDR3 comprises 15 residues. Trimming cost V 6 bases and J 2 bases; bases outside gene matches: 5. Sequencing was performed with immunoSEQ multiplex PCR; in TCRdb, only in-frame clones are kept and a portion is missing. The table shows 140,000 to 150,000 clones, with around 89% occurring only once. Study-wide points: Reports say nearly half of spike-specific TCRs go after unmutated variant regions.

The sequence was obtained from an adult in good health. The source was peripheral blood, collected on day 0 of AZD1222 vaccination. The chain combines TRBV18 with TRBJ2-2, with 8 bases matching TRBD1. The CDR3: CASSPGQGNTGELFF. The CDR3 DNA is TGTGCCAGCTCCCCCGGACAGGGAAACACCGGGGAGCTGTTTTTT.